One and the same sample provided the 21 T cell receptor beta chains below, sequenced in a study of beta chain features in type 1 diabetes. The study reverse transcribed the entire isolated RNA, so it sequenced expressed TCRB transcripts. Clones were sequenced by immunoSEQ multiplex PCR, and TCRdb holds only the in-frame ones, with some missing. The table lists 60,000 or so clones, roughly three fifths of them singletons, with 2% to 2.5% in the top ten. Sequenced input: Tregs from blood. These receptors were collected from a woman aged 18-35 years in good health.

The chain is built from TRBV10-2 and TRBJ2-5; TRBD2 matches 9 bases. The CDR3 has 14 residues. V gave up 4 bases and J gave up 7 bases; unmatched junction bases: 7. The germline V gene has CDR1 WSHSY and CDR2 SAAADI. Here the CDR3 reads CASSVAGVSGTQYF. DNA for the CDR3: TGCGCCAGCAGTGTAGCGGGGGTGTCCGGGACCCAGTACTTC.

The genes are TRBV29-1 and TRBJ2-5; 7 bases are a match to TRBD2. The J call is uncertain, as TRBJ2-7 better fits the DNA end. Germline CDR1 is SQVTM and CDR2 is ANQGSEA. There are 13 residues in the CDR3. The CDR3 loop reads CSVDGGSPDEQYF. The DNA for the CDR3 is TGCAGCGTTGATGGCGGGAGTCCAGACGAGCAGTACTTC.

This clone was recorded a few times. The V gene is TRBV29-1, the J gene TRBJ2-3; 7 positions match TRBD2. The CDR3 covers 13 residues. The germline CDR1 and CDR2 sequences are SQVTM and ANQGSEA. Trimming cost V 7 bases and J 2 bases; bases outside gene matches: 6. The CDR3 protein is CSAAGRNTDTQYF. In DNA form, the CDR3 reads TGCAGCGCAGCCGGGAGGAACACAGATACGCAGTATTTT.

The chain has TRBV27 and TRBJ2-7, with D possibly TRBD2 on 6 matching bases. The V gene lost 8 bases and the J gene lost 7 bases, with 18 bases spanning the gap. Looked up from germline, CDR1 is MNHEY and CDR2 is SMNVEV (reference sequence). This CDR3 contains 13 residues. The CDR3 loop reads CASPPRRAGEQYF. In DNA form, the CDR3 reads TGTGCCAGCCCCCCCCGGAGGGCGGGGGAGCAGTACTTC.

The chain combines TRBV30 with TRBJ1-5, with unresolved D. The CDR3 totals 13 residues. The V gene's germline CDR1 is GTSNPN and CDR2 SVGIG (reference sequence). Trimming pared 3 bases from V and 1 base from J, leaving 7 bases between. CDR3 in DNA: TGTGCCTGGAGCCCCGGGAGCAATCAGCCCCAGCATTTT. Encoded protein: CAWSPGSNQPQHF.

DNA for the CDR3: TGCGCCAGCAGCGAGAACGGAGCCTACGAGCAGTACTTC. It is translated as CASSENGAYEQYF. The chain carries TRBV5-1 and TRBJ2-7; D not certain. Germline V lookup: CDR1 SGHRS, CDR2 YFSETQ. CDR3 length: 13 residues. The ends were cut back, 4 bases at V and 2 bases at J, with 10 bases in the middle.

This clone was detected only a few times. The V and J genes are TRBV9 and TRBJ1-4; D remains ambiguous. The CDR3 has 14 residues. V was pared by 4 bases and J by 0 bases, with 7 bases between. Looked up from germline, CDR1 is SGDLS and CDR2 is YYNGEE. The CDR3 reads CASSRGPTNEKLFF. In nucleotides, the CDR3 is TGTGCCAGCAGCCGCGGTCCAACTAATGAAAAACTGTTTTTT. The full variable domain, completed using reference TRBV9 and TRBJ1-4, is DSGVTQTPKHLITATGQRVTLRCSPRSGDLSVYWYQQSLDQGLQFLIQYYNGEERAKGNILERFSAQQFPDLHSELNLSSLELGDSALYFCASSRGPTNEKLFFGSGTQLSVL.

The rearrangement uses TRBV19 and TRBJ1-1, with D maybe TRBD1 (6 bases). V was clipped by 8 bases and J by 6 bases, with 13 bases between them. Germline values: CDR1 LNHDA, CDR2 SQIVND (reference sequence). CDR3 length: 12 residues. The DNA for the CDR3 is TGTGCCAGTCTCGGCAGGGGAGCTGAAGCTTTCTTT. Translation: CASLGRGAEAFF.

This chain uses TRBV9 with TRBJ2-3, with TRBD2 matching over 12 bases. Germline CDR1 is SGDLS and CDR2 is YYNGEE. V lost 3 bases to trimming and J lost 5 bases; unmatched junction nucleotides: 10. The CDR3 spans 17 residues. Here the CDR3 reads CASSGASGGALGDTQYF. DNA for the CDR3: TGTGCCAGCAGCGGGGCTAGCGGGGGGGCATTGGGAGATACGCAGTATTTT.

The V and J genes are TRBV5-1 and TRBJ1-2; D possibly corresponds to TRBD1 (5 bases). V lost 3 bases to trimming and J lost 4 bases, with 7 bases between them. The germline CDR1 and CDR2 sequences are SGHRS and YFSETQ. The CDR3 is 12 residues long. Written as DNA, the CDR3 is TGCGCCAGCAGCTGGGGCGTCTATGGCTACACCTTC. This sequence encodes CASSWGVYGYTF.

The CDR3 spells CASSPTENYGYTF. CDR3 bases: TGTGCCAGCTCACCGACAGAAAACTATGGCTACACCTTC. The chain uses TRBV18 and TRBJ1-2; maybe TRBD1 (5 bases). The CDR3 is made up of 13 amino acids. The V and J ends lost 3 bases and 2 bases respectively, with 7 bases between them. Germline V CDR1 and CDR2: KGHSH, LQKENI.

This clone was seen only a few times. The chain carries TRBV2 and TRBJ2-1; 12 bases line up with TRBD2. Germline-derived CDR1 and CDR2 are SNHLY and FYNNEI. This CDR3 is 15 amino acids long. J gave up 5 bases and V 6 bases, and 5 bases lay outside the gene matches. This chain's CDR3 is CASRIGLAGNNEQFF. The CDR3 DNA sequence: TGTGCCAGCAGGATAGGACTAGCGGGGAACAATGAGCAGTTCTTC.

The J gene is TRBJ1-5, the V gene TRBV30; no clear D. V was shortened by 4 bases and J by 9 bases, with 16 bases between the two germline ends. The CDR3 extends over 13 amino acids. Germline values: CDR1 GTSNPN, CDR2 SVGIG (reference sequence). The CDR3 region has the DNA TGTGCCTGGACCGCTCCGGGGTACGGGCCCCAGCATTTT. This gives the protein CAWTAPGYGPQHF.

The J gene is TRBJ2-3, the V gene TRBV30; 12 nucleotides agree with TRBD1. With V trimmed by 8 bases and J by 4 bases, 7 bases remained unmatched. The CDR3 loop spans 14 amino acids. Germline CDR1 reads GTSNPN; CDR2 reads SVGIG (reference sequence). CDR3 nucleotide sequence: TGTGCCGGTACCGGGACAGGGGGCGCAGATACGCAGTATTTT. It yields the protein CAGTGTGGADTQYF.

Concerning this clone itself: One end of the junction varies from germline; a read error may be responsible. The V call is TRBV28, the J call TRBJ2-1; 10 positions match TRBD2. The length of the CDR3 is 13 residues. Germline lookup yields CDR1 MDHEN and CDR2 SYDVKM. The CDR3 here is CASSLVELAGRIF. CDR3 bases: TGTGCCAGCAGTTTGGTGGAACTAGCGGGGAGGATCTTC.

This clone appeared a few times. As DNA, the CDR3 is TGTGCCAGCTCACCAGTAAAGGAGGGAGGGCATGGCTACACCTTC. This sequence encodes CASSPVKEGGHGYTF. This chain links TRBV18 with TRBJ1-2; D gene uncertain. This CDR3 is 15 amino acids long. CDR1 is KGHSH and CDR2 is LQKENI in the germline V gene. V shed 2 bases and J shed 6 bases, with 16 bases lying between them.

V gene TRBV7-8 combines with J gene TRBJ1-1; D call uncertain. V was pared by 1 base and J by 1 base, with 4 bases between. This CDR3 comprises 13 residues. Germline V gives CDR1 SGHVS, CDR2 FQNEAQ. CDR3 nucleotide sequence: TGTGCCAGCAGCTTAGGCAGGAACACTGAAGCTTTCTTT. It encodes CASSLGRNTEAFF.

This chain connects TRBV10-3 to TRBJ1-2; D is possibly TRBD1 (5 bases). The germline gives CDR1 ENHRY, CDR2 SYGVKD. V lost 2 bases and J lost 5, with 9 bases in between. The CDR3 loop spans 13 amino acids. CDR3 loop: CAISEQGYYGYTF. In DNA, the CDR3 is TGTGCCATCAGTGAGCAGGGTTATTATGGCTACACCTTC.

This clone was seen a few times. This chain links TRBV5-1 with TRBJ2-3, with no clear D. Per the germline V gene, CDR1 is SGHRS and CDR2 is YFSETQ. V lost 5 bases and J 6 bases, leaving 13 bases between the germline ends. CDR3 length: 13 amino acids. CDR3 region: CASRGNRWDTQYF. CDR3 DNA: TGCGCCAGCAGGGGCAACAGATGGGATACGCAGTATTTT.

The chain combines TRBV7-8 with TRBJ2-5, with 9 bases lining up with TRBD2. The J call may be in error: the DNA end matches TRBJ2-7 better. Germline V gene sequence: CDR1 SGHVS, CDR2 FQNEAQ. This CDR3 is built from 16 residues. CDR3 loop: CASSLVEAGGYHEQYF. The CDR3 DNA reads as TGTGCCAGCAGCTTAGTTGAGGCGGGAGGGTATCACGAGCAGTACTTC.

V usage is TRBV11-2 and J usage is TRBJ2-2, with 11 positions matching TRBD2. CDR1 SGHAT and CDR2 FQNNGV come from the germline V gene. CDR3 length: 14 amino acids. Germline trimming cut 3 bases from V and 8 bases from J; bases unmatched to any gene: 2. CDR3 sequence reads: CASSFSGGDGELFF. For the CDR3, the DNA is TGTGCCAGCAGCTTTAGCGGGGGGGATGGGGAGCTGTTTTTT.